The 3 T cell receptor beta chains below come from one sample, sequenced in a study of blood T cell repertoires in COVID-19. Libraries were prepared by immunoSEQ multiplex PCR; TCRdb keeps only in-frame clonotypes and omits some of them. The sample holds roughly 97,000 clones, about 87% seen once. Sequencing was carried out using peripheral blood. These receptor sequences come from a human donor in a cohort sampled during active COVID-19.

Only one count was recorded for this clone. Other DNA sequences in the sample encode the same CDR3. The chain links TRBV4-2 to TRBJ2-2; possible D gene TRBD2, 6 bases. Trimming stripped 1 base from V and 2 bases from J, with 11 bases between. The CDR3 is 16 residues long. Per the germline V gene, CDR1 is LGHNA and CDR2 is YNFKEQ. In DNA, the CDR3 is TGTGCCAGCAGCCAAGGGGTAGCGGCTAACACCGGGGAGCTGTTTTTT. This sequence encodes CASSQGVAANTGELFF.

This rearrangement joins TRBV19 to TRBJ1-2; 7 nucleotides agree with TRBD1. Germline assignment: CDR1 LNHDA and CDR2 SQIVND (reference sequence). J gave up 8 bases and V 5 bases, and 11 bases lay outside the gene matches. The CDR3 runs 14 residues. CDR3: CASSYTGASGGYTF. CDR3 nucleotides: TGTGCCAGTAGTTATACAGGGGCCTCCGGGGGCTACACCTTC.

A single count supports this clone. This chain joins TRBV7-9 and TRBJ2-7, with TRBD2 matching 12 bases. Germline values: CDR1 SEHNR, CDR2 FQNEAQ (reference sequence). There are 18 residues in the CDR3. J lost 3 bases, V lost 4 bases, and 13 bases had no gene match. As DNA, the CDR3 is TGTGCCAGCAGCTCGGGACAGGGTGGACTAGCGGGGATCTACGAGCAGTACTTC. Amino acid sequence: CASSSGQGGLAGIYEQYF. The full variable domain, rest sourced from reference TRBV7-9 and TRBJ2-7, is DTGVSQNPRHKITKRGQNVTFRCDPISEHNRLYWYRQTLGQGPEFLTYFQNEAQLEKSRLLSDRFSAERPKGSFSTLEIQRTEQGDSAMYLCASSSGQGGLAGIYEQYFGPGTRLTVT.